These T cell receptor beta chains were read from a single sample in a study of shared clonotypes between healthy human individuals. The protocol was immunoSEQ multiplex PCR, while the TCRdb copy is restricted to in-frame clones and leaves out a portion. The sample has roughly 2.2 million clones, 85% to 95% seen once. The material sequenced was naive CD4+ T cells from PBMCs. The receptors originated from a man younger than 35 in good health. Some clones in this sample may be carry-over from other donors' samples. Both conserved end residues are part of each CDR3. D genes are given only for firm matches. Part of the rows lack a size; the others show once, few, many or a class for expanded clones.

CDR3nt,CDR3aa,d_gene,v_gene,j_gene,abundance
TGTGCCAGCAGCCTAACTAGCGGGAGATCCTACAATGAGCAGTTCTTC,CASSLTSGRSYNEQFF,TRBD2,TRBV7-3,TRBJ2-1,.
TGTGCCAGCAGCTGGGACATCGACTCTGGGGCCAACGTCCTGACTTTC,CASSWDIDSGANVLTF,.,TRBV5-4,TRBJ2-6,.
TGTGCCAGCAGTATACCGGGACCCCAAGAGACCCAGTACTTC,CASSIPGPQETQYF,.,TRBV28,TRBJ2-5,.
TGTGCCAGCAGTTACTCGAGTCAGGGGTTGAGCGAGCAGTACTTC,CASSYSSQGLSEQYF,.,TRBV6-5,TRBJ2-7,.
TGCGCCAGCAGCTTGTACAGAGATACGCAGTATTTT,CASSLYRDTQYF,.,TRBV5-1,TRBJ2-3,.
TGCGCCAGCAGCCAAGCGACCGGACGGACTGAAGCTTTCTTT,CASSQATGRTEAFF,.,TRBV4-1,TRBJ1-1,.
TGCAGCGTTGAAGTGAGGCACTATGGCTACACCTTC,CSVEVRHYGYTF,.,TRBV29-1,TRBJ1-2,.
TGTGCCAGCAGCGTAGTGGTCGGGATTGATACGCAGTATTTT,CASSVVVGIDTQYF,.,TRBV9,TRBJ2-3,.
TGTGCCAGCAGCTTAGAGGGTACGCAGTATTTT,CASSLEGTQYF,.,TRBV7-6,TRBJ2-3,.
TGTGCCAGCAGCTTAAGACAGGGTACCCTTAGCTCCTACGAGCAGTACTTC,CASSLRQGTLSSYEQYF,TRBD1,TRBV11-2,TRBJ2-7,.
TGCGCCAGCAGGCGGACAGGGGATCCCCTAGGAGAGCAGTACTTC,CASRRTGDPLGEQYF,TRBD1,TRBV5-1,TRBJ2-5,.
TGCGCCAGCAGCCTGACCGGGAGCAGCGGGGACACTGAAGCTTTCTTT,CASSLTGSSGDTEAFF,.,TRBV5-1,TRBJ1-1,.
TGTGCCAGCAGCTCGCGAGGGATCCTTTCAGGGAGAAACATTCAGTACTTC,CASSSRGILSGRNIQYF,.,TRBV5-4,TRBJ2-4,.
TGTGCCAGCAGTCGGACAGGGCCTAATGAAAAACTGTTTTTT,CASSRTGPNEKLFF,TRBD1,TRBV6-1,TRBJ1-4,.
TGTGCCAGTAGTATAGCAGGACAGGACTCCTACGAGCAGTACTTC,CASSIAGQDSYEQYF,TRBD1,TRBV19,TRBJ2-7,.
TGTGCCAGCAGGTCGACAGAGAACACTGAAGCTTTCTTT,CASRSTENTEAFF,.,TRBV6-6,TRBJ1-1,.
TGTGCCAGCAGCTTAGGCAGGGGCATATTGTTAAAAAACTACGAGCAGTACTTC,CASSLGRGILLKNYEQYF,.,TRBV11-2,TRBJ2-7,.
TGTGCCAGCAGCCCCTCCGGACTAGCGGGAGTTGCAGAGACCCAGTACTTC,CASSPSGLAGVAETQYF,TRBD2,TRBV9,TRBJ2-5,.
TGTGCCAGCAGCCCTCAGCCCAGGGCGGGCGGGGAGCTGTTTTTT,CASSPQPRAGGELFF,.,TRBV7-3,TRBJ2-2,.
TGTGCCAGCAGTCGAGTCGGGACTAGCTCCCGCAATGAGCAGTTCTTC,CASSRVGTSSRNEQFF,TRBD2,TRBV7-9,TRBJ2-1,.
TGTGCCAGTAGTTCTCAACCTCGGCGGTCGCAGTATTTT,CASSSQPRRSQYF,.,TRBV19,TRBJ2-3,.
TGCGCCAGCAGCTACCGGGCCGGGACAGGGGGCAACTATGGCTACACCTTC,CASSYRAGTGGNYGYTF,TRBD1,TRBV5-1,TRBJ1-2,.
TGTGCCAGCAGCATGAGACGAGGTGCAGGGAAGGGATTGAGCGGGCCTGAGCAGTTCTTC,CASSMRRGAGKGLSGPEQFF,.,TRBV21-1,TRBJ2-1,.
TGTGCCAGCAGAAAGCGGGGGGGATCCTACGAGCAGTACTTC,CASRKRGGSYEQYF,TRBD2,TRBV6-5,TRBJ2-7,.
TGTGCCAGCAGCTCCCAAGTTGTTTCGAACACCGGGGAGCTGTTTTTT,CASSSQVVSNTGELFF,.,TRBV7-2,TRBJ2-2,.
TGCAGCGTTGCCGACCCCGGTGAAGCTTTCTTT,CSVADPGEAFF,.,TRBV29-1,TRBJ1-1,once
TGTGCCAGCAGGGGACAGTCCCCAGGGGAAAAACTGTTTTTT,CASRGQSPGEKLFF,TRBD1,TRBV28,TRBJ1-4,.
TGTGCCTGGTCAACAAGGTTCAGCTATGGCTACACCTTC,CAWSTRFSYGYTF,.,TRBV30,TRBJ1-2,.
TGCGCCAGTCACAGGGGGCTGGGGAATGAGCAGTTCTTC,CASHRGLGNEQFF,TRBD1,TRBV5-1,TRBJ2-1,.
TGTGCCAGCAGCTTAAAGGGACCGAACACCGGGGAGCTGTTTTTT,CASSLKGPNTGELFF,.,TRBV7-3,TRBJ2-2,.
TGTGCCAGCAGCCGCCGGGGGACTACTTACAATGAGCAGTTCTTC,CASSRRGTTYNEQFF,TRBD2,TRBV6-5,TRBJ2-1,.
TGTGCCAGCAGCCGCCCAAGGGCTAGCGGGAGTAGGGAGCTGTTTTTT,CASSRPRASGSRELFF,TRBD2,TRBV7-2,TRBJ2-2,.
TGTGCCAGCAGTGAGAGACAGGGGGCGATTGGAGATACGCAGTATTTT,CASSERQGAIGDTQYF,TRBD1,TRBV2,TRBJ2-3,.